This T cell receptor (beta chain) was obtained from a study of shared clonotypes between healthy human individuals. TCRdb's copy holds only in-frame clones and misses some; the assay was immunoSEQ multiplex PCR. This table has 2 million or so clones, over 85% appearing once. Looked up from germline, CDR1 is MNHNY and CDR2 is SVGAGI (reference sequence). Trimming left V 3 bases short and J 6 bases short, with 14 bases between. The CDR3 contains 14 residues. As to this clone: The antigen is unknown.

Study-wide findings and caveats: Larger richness was generally estimated for naive than memory subsets. It was only blood that was sampled, and tissue repertoires likely differ.

The chain combines TRBV6-6 with TRBJ1-2; a weak D match, TRBD1 (5 bases). Sequenced input: naive CD4+ T cells sorted from blood. Regarding subset: CD45RA+ positively selected. The sequence derives from a man younger than 35 in good health. The CDR3: CASSYFGGEDGYTF. Written as DNA, the CDR3 is TGTGCCAGCAGTTATTTTGGGGGAGAAGATGGCTACACCTTC.